Presented here are 20 T cell receptor beta chains from one specimen sequenced in a study of CD8 T cells in ankylosing spondylitis. Using its own MiXCR run on the 5' RACE reads, TCRdb lists one record per CDR3 protein. This sample has under 300,000 distinct CDR3 sequences, with 10% found just once. Sequenced sample: blood, either unsorted or a sorted T cell fraction (not recorded which). Receptors were obtained from a male donor with ankylosing spondylitis or in good health (not recorded which).

The chain joins TRBV15 to TRBJ2-7; 13 nucleotides match TRBD2. Per germline, CDR1 LNHNV and CDR2 YYDKDF (reference sequence). With V trimmed by 7 bases and J by 7 bases, 10 bases remained unmatched. CDR3 size: 15 residues. CDR3 DNA sequence: TGTGCCACCAACCTCGGACTAGCGGGAGTGCAAGAGCAGTACTTC. Protein sequence: CATNLGLAGVQEQYF. Full variable domain (rest looked up from reference TRBV15 and TRBJ2-7): DAMVIQNPRYQVTQFGKPVTLSCSQTLNHNVMYWYQQKSSQAPKLLFHYYDKDFNNEADTPDNFQSRRPNTSFCFLDIRSPGLGDTAMYLCATNLGLAGVQEQYFGPGTRLTVT.

This clonotype has a count of ten or more. The gene calls are TRBV11-2 and TRBJ2-1, with 7 bases identical to TRBD1. The junction had 10 bases not matched to a gene; V was cut back by 5 bases and J by 3 bases. Germline CDR1 reads SGHAT; CDR2 reads FQNNGV. The CDR3 totals 16 residues. The CDR3 sequence is CASSPTGDSYYNEQFF. The CDR3 region has the DNA TGTGCCAGCAGCCCCACCGGGGACAGTTACTACAATGAGCAGTTCTTC.

This clonotype was seen at least ten times. V gene TRBV20-1 combines with J gene TRBJ1-4; tentative D call: TRBD1 (6 bases). Germline values: CDR1 DFQATT, CDR2 SNEGSKA (reference sequence). Trimming removed 3 bases from V and 2 bases from J, with 10 bases in between. The CDR3 is 14 residues long. The CDR3 spells CSASRGATNEKLFF. CDR3 nucleotide sequence: TGCAGTGCTAGTCGGGGGGCGACTAATGAAAAACTGTTTTTT.

This clonotype was picked up many times. This chain uses TRBV5-6 with TRBJ1-2; 10 bases line up with TRBD1. The CDR3 runs to 16 residues. Germline trimming cut 5 bases from V and 8 bases from J; bases unmatched to any gene: 15. CDR1 is SGHDT, CDR2 YYEEEE, per germline. Written as DNA, the CDR3 is TGTGCCAGCAGACTTAGACAGGGGGCTCTTCCCGTGGGCTACACCTTC. Its translation is CASRLRQGALPVGYTF.

This clonotype has a count of ten or more. This sequence joins TRBV6-5 and TRBJ1-3, with D unclear. The ends were cut back, 0 bases at V and 8 bases at J, with 8 bases in the middle. Germline V gives CDR1 MNHEY, CDR2 SVGAGI. The CDR3 is 13 amino acids. The CDR3, as DNA: TGTGCCAGCAGTTACTCGGGCGTAGACACCATATATTTT. It codes for CASSYSGVDTIYF.

This clonotype came up many times. The rearrangement links TRBV12-3 or TRBV12-4 to TRBJ2-3, with TRBD1 matching 7 bases. V shed 3 bases, J shed 6 bases, and the junction held 12 bases outside the gene matches. This CDR3 has 16 residues. The CDR3 sequence is CASSFLPNRGSDTQYF. As DNA, the CDR3 is TGTGCCAGCAGTTTTCTCCCGAACAGGGGATCGGATACGCAGTATTTT.

The chain recombines TRBV12-3 or TRBV12-4 with TRBJ1-3, with a weak D call TRBD1 (5 bases). The CDR3 runs 14 residues. Trimming left V 7 bases short and J 3 bases short, with 13 bases between. For the CDR3, the DNA is TGTGCCAGCACAAACAGGCCCGGTGGAAACACCATATATTTT. It specifies CASTNRPGGNTIYF.

This clonotype occurred many times. This chain uses TRBV5-1 with TRBJ2-7, with TRBD1 matching 7 bases. With 4 bases clipped from V and 6 bases from J, the junction kept 13 bases outside the gene matches. The CDR3 consists of 15 residues. Germline lookup yields CDR1 SGHRS and CDR2 YFSETQ. The CDR3, as DNA: TGCGCCAGCAGCAGAAATGCCGGGACAGAAGGCGAGCAGTACTTC. Translated: CASSRNAGTEGEQYF.

This clonotype was seen repeatedly, ten times or more. V and J are TRBV20-1 and TRBJ2-1; the D gene is possibly TRBD2 (6 bases). The CDR3 consists of 17 residues. Between the trimmed V and J ends, which lost 2 bases and 0 bases, there was a span of 17 bases. Germline CDR1 and CDR2: DFQATT and SNEGSKA (reference sequence). CDR3 DNA sequence: TGCAGTGCTAGATTAGCGGCAGGGCGAAGCTCCTACAATGAGCAGTTCTTC. Translation gives CSARLAAGRSSYNEQFF.

V usage is TRBV5-1 and J usage is TRBJ2-3; 9 bases are a match to TRBD2. In germline, CDR1 is SGHRS, CDR2 YFSETQ. Trimming took 6 bases from V and 1 from J; bases not matched to a gene: 3. CDR3 length: 14 residues. CDR3 DNA sequence: TGCGCCAGCAAGACTAGCGGTGGCACAGATACGCAGTATTTT. Amino acids: CASKTSGGTDTQYF. Variable domain in full (rest from reference TRBV5-1 and TRBJ2-3): KAGVTQTPRYLIKTRGQQVTLSCSPISGHRSVSWYQQTPGQGLQFLFEYFSETQRNKGNFPGRFSGRQFSNSRSEMNVSTLELGDSALYLCASKTSGGTDTQYFGPGTRLTVL.

The DNA of the CDR3 is TGCAGTGCTAGAGATGGTAGCGGGCGAAACTACGAGCAGTACTTC. This codes for CSARDGSGRNYEQYF. V usage is TRBV20-1 and J usage is TRBJ2-7; 7 bases map to TRBD2. J lost 3 bases, V lost 0 bases, and 8 bases had no gene match. CDR3 length: 15 amino acids. Germline lookup yields CDR1 DFQATT and CDR2 SNEGSKA (reference sequence).

This clonotype was counted at least ten times. The chain has TRBV15 and TRBJ2-7; D might be TRBD1 (6 bases). Per the germline V gene, CDR1 is LNHNV and CDR2 is YYDKDF (reference sequence). The ends were cut back, 0 bases at V and 3 bases at J, with 12 bases in the middle. The CDR3 is 15 amino acids. CDR3 DNA sequence: TGTGCCACCAGCAGAGAGTCTCAGGGGATCTACGAGCAGTACTTC. This gives the protein CATSRESQGIYEQYF.

This clonotype was seen at least ten times. The genes are TRBV12-3 or TRBV12-4 and TRBJ2-3; D possibly uses TRBD1 or TRBD2 (5 bases each). The CDR3 has 15 residues. Deletions cut 5 bases from V and 2 bases from J, with 14 bases between. In DNA form, the CDR3 reads TGTGCCAGCAGTCCCCGGGACCGATTCACAGATACGCAGTATTTT. It yields the protein CASSPRDRFTDTQYF.

The table lists this clonotype with many counts. The chain combines TRBV6-1 with TRBJ2-7; D call uncertain. The germline gives CDR1 MNHNS, CDR2 SASEGT. Trimming took 4 bases from V and 2 from J, leaving 9 bases between them. This CDR3 comprises 13 residues. CDR3 DNA sequence: TGTGCCAGCAGTGTGACAAGTACCTACGAGCAGTACTTC. Protein: CASSVTSTYEQYF.

Of note for this clonotype: At one boundary the junction diverges from the germline segment, which might be a read error. The chain employs TRBV7-9 and TRBJ2-7, with D maybe TRBD2 (5 bases). Per the germline V gene, CDR1 is SEHNR and CDR2 is FQNEAQ (reference sequence). The CDR3 contains 16 residues. In DNA form, the CDR3 reads TGTGCCAACAGCTTAGCGTCGGGCCTAAGCTCCTACGAGCAGTACTTC. Protein: CANSLASGLSSYEQYF.

This clonotype came up a few times. The chain combines TRBV10-3 with TRBJ2-7; D remains unclear. The germline V gene encodes CDR1 ENHRY and CDR2 SYGVKD. This CDR3 spans 11 amino acids. With 8 bases removed from V and 4 bases from J, the gap between germline ends came to 9 bases. The CDR3 coding sequence is TGTGCCATCCTGGACGGGTACGAGCAGTACTTC. It yields the protein CAILDGYEQYF.

This clonotype was seen repeatedly, ten times or more. The chain combines TRBV5-1 with TRBJ2-7; TRBD1 is a possible D gene (6 bases). The CDR3 covers 14 residues. The V end lost 4 bases, the J end lost 1 base, and 12 bases lay between the germline ends. Germline V gene lookup returns CDR1 SGHRS and CDR2 YFSETQ. CDR3 region: CASSATQGSYEQYF. CDR3 DNA: TGCGCCAGCAGCGCGACACAGGGTTCCTACGAGCAGTACTTC.

In its sample, this clonotype was seen once. V is TRBV27 and J is TRBJ2-7; 9 positions match TRBD2. V trimming: 5 bases; J trimming: 4 bases; junction bases outside the gene matches: 12. Germline V gene data show CDR1 as MNHEY and CDR2 as SMNVEV (reference sequence). This CDR3 is built from 16 residues. The CDR3 protein is CASSLLSGGPRYEQYF. The CDR3 DNA reads as TGTGCCAGCAGTCTTCTCAGCGGGGGGCCTCGGTACGAGCAGTACTTC.

A few counts support this clonotype. The chain is built from TRBV20-1 and TRBJ2-1, with a possible D match to TRBD1 (5 bases). With 5 bases removed from V and 3 bases from J, the gap between germline ends came to 17 bases. Germline lookup yields CDR1 DFQATT and CDR2 SNEGSKA (reference sequence). The CDR3 totals 15 residues. The CDR3 protein is CSAEDDSKSYNEQFF. DNA for the CDR3: TGCAGTGCTGAAGATGACAGCAAAAGCTACAATGAGCAGTTCTTC.

In this sample, this clonotype turned up many times. The chain links TRBV20-1 to TRBJ2-1, with 13 bases matching TRBD2. Trimming at V came to 2 bases and at J to 16 bases, leaving 26 bases not matched to a gene. Germline CDR1 DFQATT, CDR2 SNEGSKA (reference sequence). The CDR3 runs to 19 residues. In DNA form, the CDR3 reads TGCAGTGCTAGATCCCTCGACGGACAGCCCTTTACTAGCGGGAGGGCGCCCTTCTTC. This encodes CSARSLDGQPFTSGRAPFF.